Listed here is a single TCR beta chain. The antigen this receptor binds is unknown. Base qualities are not recorded, but no much larger clone differs from it by a single base. The data belong to a study of cytomegalovirus exposure and HLA in healthy donors (dated by TCRdb to about 2017). With regard to the full study: In an earlier analysis of around 540 of the donors, approximately 260 Gb of sequence data and 90 million to 120 million unique TCR beta sequences from roughly 190 million T cells were reported. The aim of the study was to test whether cataloging public T cell receptors could identify signatures of past pathogen exposure. Every repertoire in the discovery cohort had been generated on one and the same sequencing platform. Across about 380 genotyped donors of the cohort, an average of roughly 250,000 unique TCR beta nucleotide sequences per donor were sequenced, and 15% to 20% of those sequences were non-productive. Rather than drawing on any new phenotypic data, the later analysis identified candidate immune exposures from TCR beta sequences and the way those sequences occurred across donors. The study used immunosequencing to profile the T cell repertoires of some 600 subjects and linked those repertoires to cytomegalovirus serostatus. The genetic ancestry cluster associated with self-reported Caucasian donors included over 80% of the approximately 410 genotyped donors. Donor age, sex, ethnicity and CMV serostatus were compiled together with the repertoire data. A handful of DR-DQ haplotypes were handled as single units for association and clustering because linkage in the cohort was strong. In addition to the first cohort of 650 to 750 subjects, a separate validation cohort of 120 different subjects was used. A later genetic analysis took genome-wide SNP genotypes for about 65% of the roughly 670 donors and used that subset as a discovery cohort. A later analysis re-analyzed previously published TCR beta repertoires from 650 to 800 donors and added high-resolution HLA genotyping to study TCR occurrence patterns. To predict cytomegalovirus infection status, the study brought together high-throughput TCR immunosequencing, statistical association of individual TCRs with disease status, and machine learning. The number of donors typed differed by locus, with about 629-630 for A, B, C, DRB1 and DQB1, roughly 520 for DQA1, approximately 570 for DPA1, and some 450 for DPB1. Class I and class II HLA loci were covered by the typing at four-digit resolution. An early release that covered several hundred HLA-typed donors contained about 300 gigabases of sequencing data and 80 million or so unique TCR sequences. To decide whether each TCR beta V gene segment behaved as functional or pseudogenic, an earlier analysis of approximately 590 of the donors relied on high-throughput TCR beta sequencing.

Study-wide findings and limitations: In a later analysis, HLA-associated TCR beta chains showed more clonal expansion and lower generation probabilities than non-associated chains that were equally common. The earlier analysis of nearly 600 of the donors excluded seventeen rarely observed V segments, including chromosome 9 orphons, because counts were too low. Most TCR sequences were seen in very few donors, while some public TCRs were found in many individuals. A cluster of highly shared sequence variants was judged likely to be a technical artifact of the sequencing pipeline. A few of the identified cytomegalovirus-associated TCR beta chains were confirmed in vitro to be specific for cytomegalovirus antigens. Cytomegalovirus status was reported to be diagnosed by the classifier with high specificity and sensitivity in both the original and validation cohorts. In an earlier analysis of 450 to 750 of the donors, most TCR beta V segments appeared in productive rearrangements about 90% or about 30% of the time, broadly matching IMGT annotations. A later genetic analysis associated a missense DCLRE1C variant with V-gene and J-gene trimming of TCR beta chains, and an independent cohort replicated the association. Immune exposure information for the cohort was limited to CMV serostatus. Specific HLA alleles were associated with over 15,000 TCR beta sequences at a false discovery rate of 0.05 in a later analysis. In a later genetic analysis, fewer N-insertions in productive TCRs were reported among donors in an Asian-associated ancestry cluster than the roughly 700-donor mean. A further reported finding was that TCR beta sequences accurately predicted the HLA-A and HLA-B alleles for most subjects in the first cohort. In this cohort, only TCR beta chains were sequenced, and detectable features were limited by the absence of alpha or paired-chain data. Because HLA typing was unavailable for some donors at each locus, only the typed subset was used in association tests. It was suggested by the authors that the approach could potentially be generalized to other disease states and immunological phenotypes. In a later analysis, several top co-occurrence clusters were reported to appear linked to parvovirus B19, influenza, CMV and Epstein-Barr virus. Correlated functional status among segregating V segments might be attributable to linkage disequilibrium, but an unknown experimental factor could not be ruled out. A later analysis found that most CMV-associated TCR beta chains appeared HLA-restricted, with HLA associations seemingly driven largely by CMV exposure. Assigning TCR associations to individual alleles was difficult when HLA alleles, especially DR and DQ, strongly co-occurred. The study listed 164 TCR beta chains as associated with cytomegalovirus. Sequencing depth was assumed to be roughly uniform across donors in the presence/absence analyses, though that assumption may not hold. In a later analysis, the rate of TCR association differed among HLA loci, with DRB1 alleles having the most associated TCRs and HLA-C alleles having the fewest.

The cohort was made up of about 610 healthy bone marrow donors. At the time of sampling, all cohort members were nominally healthy, though unrecorded immune exposures were likely present. The donor was CMV seropositive and was included in the group of almost 300 seropositive cohort members. Each donor provided a peripheral blood sample, and peripheral blood mononuclear cells were used for TCR beta sequencing. Genomic DNA was extracted from the blood cell samples with the Qiagen DNeasy Blood Extraction Kit. Library construction relied on the immunoSEQ multiplex PCR assay. For the multiplex PCR, a mixture combining 60 forward primers for TCR Vbeta segments and 13 reverse primers for TCR Jbeta segments was used. The CDR3 region of rearranged TCR beta genes was amplified from genomic DNA by a multiplex PCR assay. Amplified TCR beta libraries were sequenced as 87-base-pair reads on the Illumina HiSeq System. Under the source paper's analysis protocol: A later analysis tallied approximately 87 million unique TCR beta chains across the 650 to 750 repertoires, and approximately 12 million of those chains were shared by two or more donors. To remove PCR and sequencing errors, raw reads were error-corrected and collapsed into unique sequences using a nearest-neighbor algorithm that merged closely related sequences. CDR3 sequences were aligned to IMGT reference sequences to assign V, D and J gene segments. Each retained sequence needed at least a six-nucleotide match to both a V gene segment and a J gene segment. A rearrangement was called productive if the CDR3 had no stop codons and remained in frame with V and J, and every other rearrangement was called non-productive. Following IMGT convention, CDR3 was defined as the stretch from the second conserved V-encoded cysteine to the conserved J-encoded phenylalanine. Sequences without an unambiguous match to a single V gene segment were excluded from the earlier analysis of about 640 of the donors. In an earlier analysis of a few hundred of the donors, a V segment was called functional when productive rearrangements were above 56.7%, and segregating when the standard deviation between donors exceeded 5%. A statistical classification framework was built for diagnosing cytomegalovirus status from the catalog of TCR beta chain sequences. A later analysis assigned V and J genes by comparing TCR nucleotide sequences with IMGT/GENE-DB human TR gene sequences. Using the TCRdist pipeline, a later analysis assigned CDR3 sequences along with most-parsimonious VDJ recombination scenarios. A later analysis defined each TCR beta chain by its CDR3 amino acid sequence plus V-gene family, and excluded reads lacking a unique V-gene family. As a way to deal with suspected cross-contamination and a sequencing artifact, a later analysis dropped roughly 620 nucleotide sequences that were highly shared and had low generation probability. In a later analysis, a clonal expansion index for each public chain was calculated from normalized within-repertoire ranks of inferred template counts. Generation probabilities in a later analysis came from a VDJ recombination model fitted to out-of-frame rearrangements, and those results were checked against IGoR. A later analysis scored TCR-TCR, TCR-HLA and TCR-CMV co-occurrence with hypergeometric tests, applying a repertoire-size bias correction to TCR pairs. A later analysis estimated false discovery rates by permuting HLA or CMV assignments 20 times. In a later analysis, co-occurring TCRs were grouped using DBSCAN, and TCRdist sequence similarity was added for clustering within HLA-allele-positive subsets. Repertoires with fewer than 30,000 or more than 120,000 public chains were left out of co-occurrence clustering, as were several repertoires with anomalous nucleotide sharing. The clones in this table, taken by TCRdb from immuneACCESS, are in-frame only. Not every clone is retained; where verified, under half of the shortfall comes from an unresolved V gene, and the cause of the rest is unknown. V, J and clone size derive from that table, while D and trimming were established from the DNA sequence. This sample holds more than 130,000 clones; approximately 83% were observed only once. The ten top clones hold 3.5% to 5% of the sample.

This clonotype was obtained from a middle-aged man in good health and CMV-seropositive. Sequenced: PBMCs.

The CDR3 here reads CASSQSPRVSPLHF. The nucleotide sequence reads as follows: TGTGCCAGCAGCCAATCTCCCCGGGTTTCACCCCTCCACTTT. The chain couples TRBV14 to TRBJ1-6; a confident D gene designation cannot be given. Relative to germline, V is 2 bases shorter and J is 9 bases shorter, with 11 bases between their ends. Counted from cysteine to phenylalanine, this CDR3 has 14 amino acids. The only DNA kept is the CDR3, 42 bases in frame from the first base. Looking up the germline V gene yields CDR1 SGHDN and CDR2 FVKESK.